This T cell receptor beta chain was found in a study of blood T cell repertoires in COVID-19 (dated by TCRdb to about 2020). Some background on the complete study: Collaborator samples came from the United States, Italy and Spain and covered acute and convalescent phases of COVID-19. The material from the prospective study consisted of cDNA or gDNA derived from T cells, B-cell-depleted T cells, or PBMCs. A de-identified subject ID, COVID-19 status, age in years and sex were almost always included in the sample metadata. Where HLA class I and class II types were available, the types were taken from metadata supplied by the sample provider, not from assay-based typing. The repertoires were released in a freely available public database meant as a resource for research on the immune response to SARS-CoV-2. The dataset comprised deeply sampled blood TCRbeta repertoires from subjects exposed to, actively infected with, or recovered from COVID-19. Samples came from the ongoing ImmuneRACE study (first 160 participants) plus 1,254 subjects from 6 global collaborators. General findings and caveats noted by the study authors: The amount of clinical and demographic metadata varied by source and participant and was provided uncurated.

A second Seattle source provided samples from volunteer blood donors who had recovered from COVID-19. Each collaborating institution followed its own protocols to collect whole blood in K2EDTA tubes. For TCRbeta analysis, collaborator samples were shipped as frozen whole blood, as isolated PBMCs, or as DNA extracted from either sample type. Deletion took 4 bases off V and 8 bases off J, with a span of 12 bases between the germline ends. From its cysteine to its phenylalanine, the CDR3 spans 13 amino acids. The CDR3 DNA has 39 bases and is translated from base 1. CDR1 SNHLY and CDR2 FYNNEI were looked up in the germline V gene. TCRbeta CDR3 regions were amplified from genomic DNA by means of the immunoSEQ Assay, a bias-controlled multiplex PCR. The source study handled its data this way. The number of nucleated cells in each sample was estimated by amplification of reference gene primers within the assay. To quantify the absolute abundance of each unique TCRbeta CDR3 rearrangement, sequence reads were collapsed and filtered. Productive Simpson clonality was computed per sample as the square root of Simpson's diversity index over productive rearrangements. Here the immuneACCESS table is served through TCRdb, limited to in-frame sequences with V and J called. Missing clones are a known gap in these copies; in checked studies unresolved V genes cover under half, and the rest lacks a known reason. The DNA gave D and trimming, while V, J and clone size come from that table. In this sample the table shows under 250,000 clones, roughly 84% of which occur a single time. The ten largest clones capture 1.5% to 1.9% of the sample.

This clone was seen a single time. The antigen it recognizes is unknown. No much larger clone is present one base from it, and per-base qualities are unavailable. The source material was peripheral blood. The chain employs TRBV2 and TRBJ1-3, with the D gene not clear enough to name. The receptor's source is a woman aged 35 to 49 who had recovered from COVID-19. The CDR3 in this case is CASSASDVDTIYF. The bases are TGTGCCAGCAGTGCGAGCGACGTGGACACCATATATTTT. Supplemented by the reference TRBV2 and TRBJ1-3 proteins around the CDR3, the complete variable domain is EPEVTQTPSHQVTQMGQEVILRCVPISNHLYFYWYRQILGQKVEFLVSFYNNEISEKSEIFDDQFSVERPDGSNFTLKIRSTKLEDSAMYFCASSASDVDTIYFGEGSWLTVV.